This TCR beta chain derives from a study of technical replicates of blood from a few donors. This table comes from immunoSEQ multiplex PCR, and its TCRdb copy is limited to in-frame clones, with some not included. The table lists nearly 80,000 clones, 95% to 98% of them singletons. V was shortened by 2 bases and J by 7 bases, with 18 bases between the two germline ends. Germline CDR1 KGHSH, CDR2 LQKENI. This CDR3 is 15 amino acids long. This rearrangement joins TRBV18 to TRBJ2-7, with D possibly TRBD1 on 5 matching bases. The sequence was collected from a human donor in good health. Specimen: T cells isolated from PBMCs. In DNA form, the CDR3 reads TGTGCCAGCTCACCAATCCAGGGTGGTAACCGGGAGCAGTACTTC. Translation gives CASSPIQGGNREQYF.